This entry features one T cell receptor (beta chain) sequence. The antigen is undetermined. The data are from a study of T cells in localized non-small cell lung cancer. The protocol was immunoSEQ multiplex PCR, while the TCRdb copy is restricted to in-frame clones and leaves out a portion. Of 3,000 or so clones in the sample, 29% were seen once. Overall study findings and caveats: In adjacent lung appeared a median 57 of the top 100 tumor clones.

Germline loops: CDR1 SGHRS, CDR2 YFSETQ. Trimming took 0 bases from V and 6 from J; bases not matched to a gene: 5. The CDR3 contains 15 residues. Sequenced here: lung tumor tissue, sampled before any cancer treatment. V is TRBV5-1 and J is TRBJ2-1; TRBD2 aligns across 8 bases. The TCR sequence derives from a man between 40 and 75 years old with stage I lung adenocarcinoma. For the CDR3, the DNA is TGCGCCAGCAGCTTGGGCGGGGGGCCGCCCAATGAGCAGTTCTTC. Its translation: CASSLGGGPPNEQFF.